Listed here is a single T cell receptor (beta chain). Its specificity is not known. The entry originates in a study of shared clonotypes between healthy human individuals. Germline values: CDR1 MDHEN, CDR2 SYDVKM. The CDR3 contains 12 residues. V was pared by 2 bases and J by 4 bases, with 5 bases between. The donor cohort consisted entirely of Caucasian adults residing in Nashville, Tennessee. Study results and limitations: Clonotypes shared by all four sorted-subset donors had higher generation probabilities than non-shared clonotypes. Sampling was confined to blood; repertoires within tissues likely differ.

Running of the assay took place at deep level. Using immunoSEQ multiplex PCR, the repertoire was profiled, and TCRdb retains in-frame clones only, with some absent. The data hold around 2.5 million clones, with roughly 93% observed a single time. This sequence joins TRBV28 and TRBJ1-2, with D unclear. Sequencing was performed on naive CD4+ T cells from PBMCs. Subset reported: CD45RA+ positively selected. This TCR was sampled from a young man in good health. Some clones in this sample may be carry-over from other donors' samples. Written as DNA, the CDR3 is TGTGCCAGCAGTTTAGACCTCTATGGCTACACCTTC. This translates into CASSLDLYGYTF.